This T cell receptor beta chain appears in the sequencing data of a study of early T cells in non-severe SARS-CoV-2 infection. The wider study: Bulk RNA from unsorted whole blood was sequenced; chains were unpaired.

Individual cDNA molecules each received unique molecular identifiers attached to them. MiXCR, applied by TCRdb to the 5' RACE reads, yields one record per CDR3 protein. The sample carries about 76,000 distinct CDR3 sequences, over 9% recorded once. This clonotype occurred many times. The antigen is undetermined. Study outcomes and limitations: Matching against VDJdb likely underestimated virus-specific expansions, favoring anti-spike CD8.

Input material: whole blood. This clonotype originated in an adult who was a healthcare worker with PCR-confirmed SARS-CoV-2 infection or an uninfected control (not recorded which).

The CDR3 loop reads CSVSPQDTTNEKLFF. The CDR3 DNA follows: TGCAGCGTCTCCCCACAGGATACAACTAATGAAAAACTGTTTTTT. This chain links TRBV29-1 with TRBJ1-4; D may be TRBD1 (5 bases). Between the trimmed V and J ends, which lost 6 bases and 0 bases, there was a span of 14 bases. The CDR3 totals 15 residues. The V gene's germline CDR1 is SQVTM and CDR2 ANQGSEA. The variable domain in full, completed from reference TRBV29-1 and TRBJ1-4, reads SAVISQKPSRDICQRGTSLTIQCQVDSQVTMMFWYRQQPGQSLTLIATANQGSEATYESGFVIDKFPISRPNLTFSTLTVSNMSPEDSSIYLCSVSPQDTTNEKLFFGSGTQLSVL.